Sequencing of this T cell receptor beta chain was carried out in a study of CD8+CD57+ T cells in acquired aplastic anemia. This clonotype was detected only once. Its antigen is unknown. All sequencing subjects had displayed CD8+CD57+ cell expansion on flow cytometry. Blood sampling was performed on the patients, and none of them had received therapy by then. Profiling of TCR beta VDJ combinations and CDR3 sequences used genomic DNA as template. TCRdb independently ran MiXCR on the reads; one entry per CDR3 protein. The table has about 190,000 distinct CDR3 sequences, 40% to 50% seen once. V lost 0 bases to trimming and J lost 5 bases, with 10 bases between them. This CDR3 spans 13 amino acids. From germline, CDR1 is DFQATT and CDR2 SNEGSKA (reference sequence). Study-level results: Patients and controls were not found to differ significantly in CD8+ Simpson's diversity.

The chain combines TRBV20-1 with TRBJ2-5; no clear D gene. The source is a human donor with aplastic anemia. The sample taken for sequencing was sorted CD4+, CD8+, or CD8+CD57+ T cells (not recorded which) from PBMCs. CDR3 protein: CSARDSLLETQYF. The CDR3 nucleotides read TGCAGTGCTAGAGACAGCCTACTGGAGACCCAGTACTTC.